This TCR beta chain was sequenced in a study of cytomegalovirus exposure and HLA in healthy donors. A multiplex PCR was run with 60 Vbeta primers and 13 Jbeta primers. TCRdb keeps only in-frame clones here, not all; method: immunoSEQ multiplex PCR. The table records about 180,000 clones, around 77% of them present only once. CDR1 MGHDK and CDR2 SYGVNS come from the germline V gene. The CDR3 contains 14 residues. The V end was cut by 4 bases, the J end by 6 bases, with 15 bases between. The study's findings and limits: An analysis that was carried out later associated some 17,000 TCR beta sequences with HLA alleles at 0.05 false discovery rate. The authors confirmed in vitro that a few CMV-associated chains were specific for CMV antigens.

In the case of this clone: As yet, its antigen is unknown.

The clonotype originates from a man aged 55-75 years in good health and CMV-seronegative. The sequenced material came from PBMCs. The chain couples TRBV25-1 to TRBJ1-1; no clear D gene. CDR3 DNA sequence: TGTGCCAGCAGTGCCGTCTCCTCGCGGTCTGAAGCTTTCTTT. Protein: CASSAVSSRSEAFF.